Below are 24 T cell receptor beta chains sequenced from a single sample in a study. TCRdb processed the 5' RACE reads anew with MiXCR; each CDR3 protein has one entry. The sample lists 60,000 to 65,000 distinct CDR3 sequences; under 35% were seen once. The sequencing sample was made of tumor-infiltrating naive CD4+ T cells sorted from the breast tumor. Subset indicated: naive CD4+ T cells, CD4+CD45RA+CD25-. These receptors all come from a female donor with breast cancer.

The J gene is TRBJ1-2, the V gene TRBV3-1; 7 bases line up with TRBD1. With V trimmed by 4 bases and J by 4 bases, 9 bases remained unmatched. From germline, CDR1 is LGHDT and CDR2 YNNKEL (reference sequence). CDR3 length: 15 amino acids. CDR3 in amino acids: CASSLQDRTSYGYTF. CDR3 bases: TGTGCCAGCAGCCTGCAGGACAGGACCTCCTATGGCTACACCTTC.

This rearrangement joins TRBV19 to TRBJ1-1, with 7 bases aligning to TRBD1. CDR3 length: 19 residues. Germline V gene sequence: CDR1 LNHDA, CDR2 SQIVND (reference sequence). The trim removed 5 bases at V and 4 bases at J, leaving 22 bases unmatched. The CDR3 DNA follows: TGTGCCAGTAGTGTCCTAACCCGTACCACAGGGGCCCGCCGCACTGAAGCTTTCTTT. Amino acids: CASSVLTRTTGARRTEAFF.

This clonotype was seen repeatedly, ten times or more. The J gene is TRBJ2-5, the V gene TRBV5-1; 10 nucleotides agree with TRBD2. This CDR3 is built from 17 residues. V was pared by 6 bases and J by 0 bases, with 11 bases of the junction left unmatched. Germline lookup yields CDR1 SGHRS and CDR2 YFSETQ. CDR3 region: CASNPYNSGGYQETQYF. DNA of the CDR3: TGCGCCAGCAACCCTTATAATAGCGGGGGGTACCAAGAGACCCAGTACTTC.

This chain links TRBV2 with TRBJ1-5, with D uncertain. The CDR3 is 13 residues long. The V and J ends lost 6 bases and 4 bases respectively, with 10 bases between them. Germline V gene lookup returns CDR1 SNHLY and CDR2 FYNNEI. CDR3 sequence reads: CASRWRENQPQHF. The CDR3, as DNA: TGTGCCAGCAGATGGAGGGAGAATCAGCCCCAGCATTTT.

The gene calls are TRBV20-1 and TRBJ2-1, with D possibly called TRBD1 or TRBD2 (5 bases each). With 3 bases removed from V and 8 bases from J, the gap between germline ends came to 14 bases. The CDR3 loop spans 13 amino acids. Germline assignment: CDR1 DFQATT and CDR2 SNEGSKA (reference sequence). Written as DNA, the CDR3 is TGCAGTGCTAGTAATCTCGGGACGGATGAGCAGTTCTTC. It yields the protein CSASNLGTDEQFF.

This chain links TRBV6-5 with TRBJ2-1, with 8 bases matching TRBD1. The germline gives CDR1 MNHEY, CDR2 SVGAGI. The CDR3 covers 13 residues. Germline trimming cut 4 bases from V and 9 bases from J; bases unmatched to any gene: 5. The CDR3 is CASSFRTGGEQFF. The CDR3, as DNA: TGTGCCAGCAGTTTTCGAACAGGGGGTGAGCAGTTCTTC.

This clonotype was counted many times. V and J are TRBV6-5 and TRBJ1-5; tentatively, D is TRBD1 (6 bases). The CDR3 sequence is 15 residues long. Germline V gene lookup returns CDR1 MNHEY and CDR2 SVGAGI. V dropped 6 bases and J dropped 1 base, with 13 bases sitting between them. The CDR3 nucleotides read TGTGCCAGCAGGGCACAGGGTGGGAGCAATCAGCCCCAGCATTTT. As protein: CASRAQGGSNQPQHF.

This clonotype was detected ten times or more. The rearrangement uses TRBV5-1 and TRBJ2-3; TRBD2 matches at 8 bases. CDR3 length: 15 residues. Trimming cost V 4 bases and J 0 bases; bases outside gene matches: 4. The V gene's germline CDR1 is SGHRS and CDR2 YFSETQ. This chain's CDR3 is CASSPIAGSTDTQYF. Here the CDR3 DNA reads TGCGCCAGCAGCCCAATAGCGGGGAGCACAGATACGCAGTATTTT. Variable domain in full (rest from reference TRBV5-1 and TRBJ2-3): KAGVTQTPRYLIKTRGQQVTLSCSPISGHRSVSWYQQTPGQGLQFLFEYFSETQRNKGNFPGRFSGRQFSNSRSEMNVSTLELGDSALYLCASSPIAGSTDTQYFGPGTRLTVL.

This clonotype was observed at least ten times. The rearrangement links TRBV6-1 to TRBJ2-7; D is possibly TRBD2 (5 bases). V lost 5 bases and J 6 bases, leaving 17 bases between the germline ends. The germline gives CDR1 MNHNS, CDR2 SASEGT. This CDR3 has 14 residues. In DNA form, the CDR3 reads TGTGCCAGCAGTCCCCGGCGGACGCTAGCCGAGCAGTACTTC. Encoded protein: CASSPRRTLAEQYF.

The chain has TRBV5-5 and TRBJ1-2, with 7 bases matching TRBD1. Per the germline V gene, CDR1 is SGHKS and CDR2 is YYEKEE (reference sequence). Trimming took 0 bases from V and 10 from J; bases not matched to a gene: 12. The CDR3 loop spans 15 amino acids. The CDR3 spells CASSLAAGGQFNYTF. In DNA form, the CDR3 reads TGTGCCAGCAGCTTGGCGGCAGGGGGGCAGTTCAACTACACCTTC.

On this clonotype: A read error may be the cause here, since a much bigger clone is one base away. This CDR3 reads CAGSRDIRSYNEQFF. For the CDR3, the DNA is TGTGCCGGCAGCCGGGACATACGATCCTACAATGAGCAGTTCTTC. The chain is built from TRBV7-2 and TRBJ2-1; tentative D call: TRBD1 (6 bases). CDR1 is SGHTA, CDR2 FQGNSA, per germline. There are 15 residues in the CDR3. The whole variable domain, remainder taken from reference TRBV7-2 and TRBJ2-1, is GAGVSQSPSNKVTEKGKDVELRCDPISGHTALYWYRQSLGQGLEFLIYFQGNSAPDKSGLPSDRFSAERTGGSVSTLTIQRTQQEDSAVYLCAGSRDIRSYNEQFFGPGTRLTVL.

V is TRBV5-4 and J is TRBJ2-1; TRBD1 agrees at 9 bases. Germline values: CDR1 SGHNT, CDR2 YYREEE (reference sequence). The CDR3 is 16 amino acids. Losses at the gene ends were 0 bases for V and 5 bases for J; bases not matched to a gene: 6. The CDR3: CASSLGTRTGDNEQFF. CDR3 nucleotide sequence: TGTGCCAGCAGCTTGGGAACGCGGACAGGGGACAATGAGCAGTTCTTC.

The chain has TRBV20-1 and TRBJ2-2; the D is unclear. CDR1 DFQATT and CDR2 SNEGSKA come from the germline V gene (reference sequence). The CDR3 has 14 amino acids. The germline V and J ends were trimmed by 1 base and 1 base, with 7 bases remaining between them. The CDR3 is CSARVPENTGELFF. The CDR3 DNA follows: TGCAGTGCTAGAGTCCCGGAGAACACCGGGGAGCTGTTTTTT.

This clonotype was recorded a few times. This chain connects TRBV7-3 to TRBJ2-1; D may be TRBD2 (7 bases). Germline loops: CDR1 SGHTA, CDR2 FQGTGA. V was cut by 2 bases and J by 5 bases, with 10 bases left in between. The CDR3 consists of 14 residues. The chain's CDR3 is CASSLLGGDNEQFF. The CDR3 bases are TGTGCCAGCAGCTTATTAGGGGGGGACAATGAGCAGTTCTTC.

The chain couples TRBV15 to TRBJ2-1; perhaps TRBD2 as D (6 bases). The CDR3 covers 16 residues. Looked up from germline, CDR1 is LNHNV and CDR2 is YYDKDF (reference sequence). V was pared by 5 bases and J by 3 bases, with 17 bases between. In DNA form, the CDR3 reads TGTGCCACCAGCGAAGAATCCCCCGGGAGCTACAATGAGCAGTTCTTC. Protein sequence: CATSEESPGSYNEQFF.

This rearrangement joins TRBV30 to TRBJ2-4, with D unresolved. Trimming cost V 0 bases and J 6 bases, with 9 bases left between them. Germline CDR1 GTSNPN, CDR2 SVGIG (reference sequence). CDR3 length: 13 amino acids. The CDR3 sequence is CAWSVSGRNIQYF. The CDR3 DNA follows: TGTGCCTGGAGTGTTTCCGGTAGAAACATTCAGTACTTC.

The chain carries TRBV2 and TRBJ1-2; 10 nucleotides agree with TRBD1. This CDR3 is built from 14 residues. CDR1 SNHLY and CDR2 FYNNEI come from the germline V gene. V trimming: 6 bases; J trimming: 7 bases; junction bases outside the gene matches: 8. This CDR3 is CASSNPGQGIGYTF. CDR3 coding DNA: TGTGCCAGCAGCAATCCGGGACAGGGGATTGGCTACACCTTC.

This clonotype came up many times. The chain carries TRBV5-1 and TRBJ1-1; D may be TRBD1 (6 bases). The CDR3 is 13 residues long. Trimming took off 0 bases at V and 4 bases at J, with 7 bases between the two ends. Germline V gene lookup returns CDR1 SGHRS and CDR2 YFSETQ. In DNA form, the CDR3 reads TGCGCCAGCAGCTTGGCACAGGGCACTGAAGCTTTCTTT. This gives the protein CASSLAQGTEAFF. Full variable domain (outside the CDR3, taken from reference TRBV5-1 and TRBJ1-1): KAGVTQTPRYLIKTRGQQVTLSCSPISGHRSVSWYQQTPGQGLQFLFEYFSETQRNKGNFPGRFSGRQFSNSRSEMNVSTLELGDSALYLCASSLAQGTEAFFGQGTRLTVV.

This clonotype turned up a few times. The CDR3 sequence: CASSLGVRANEKLFF. DNA of the CDR3: TGTGCCAGCAGCTTAGGTGTCAGAGCTAATGAAAAACTGTTTTTT. The chain recombines TRBV7-8 with TRBJ1-4; no firm D call. CDR1 is SGHVS and CDR2 is FQNEAQ in the germline V gene. This CDR3 spans 15 amino acids. Trimming took off 1 base at V and 3 bases at J, with 9 bases between the two ends.

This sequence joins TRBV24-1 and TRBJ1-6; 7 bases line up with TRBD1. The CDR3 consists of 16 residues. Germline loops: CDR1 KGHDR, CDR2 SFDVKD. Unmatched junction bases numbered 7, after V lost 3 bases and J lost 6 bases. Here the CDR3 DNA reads TGTGCCACCAGTGATCCGTGGACAGGCGGTAATTCACCCCTCCACTTT. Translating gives CATSDPWTGGNSPLHF.

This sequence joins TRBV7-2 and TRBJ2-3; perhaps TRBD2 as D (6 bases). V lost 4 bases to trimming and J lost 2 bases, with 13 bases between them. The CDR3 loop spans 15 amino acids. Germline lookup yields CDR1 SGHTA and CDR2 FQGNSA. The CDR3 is CASSSPAGITDTQYF. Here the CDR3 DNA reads TGTGCCAGCAGCTCCCCCGCGGGAATCACAGATACGCAGTATTTT.

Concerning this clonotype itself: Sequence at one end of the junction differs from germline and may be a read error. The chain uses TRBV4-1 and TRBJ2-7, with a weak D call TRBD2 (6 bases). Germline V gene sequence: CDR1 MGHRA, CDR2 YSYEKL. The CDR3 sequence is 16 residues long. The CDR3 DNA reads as TGCGCCAGCAGCCGCGACCGGGACTCCCGCTCCTACGAGCGGTACTTC. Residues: CASSRDRDSRSYERYF.

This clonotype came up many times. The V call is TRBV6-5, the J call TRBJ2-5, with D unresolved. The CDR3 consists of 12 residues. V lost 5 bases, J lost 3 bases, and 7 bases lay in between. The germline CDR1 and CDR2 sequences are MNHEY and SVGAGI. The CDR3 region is CASSAVEETQYF. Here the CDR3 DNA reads TGTGCCAGCAGTGCCGTGGAAGAGACCCAGTACTTC.

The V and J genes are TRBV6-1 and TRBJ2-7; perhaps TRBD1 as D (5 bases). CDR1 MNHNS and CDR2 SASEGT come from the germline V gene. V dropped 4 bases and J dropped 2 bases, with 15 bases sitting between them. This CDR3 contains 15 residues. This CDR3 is CASSVSGQGTYEQYF. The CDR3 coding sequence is TGTGCCAGCAGTGTATCAGGGCAGGGTACCTACGAGCAGTACTTC.